This record covers a single T cell receptor (beta chain). The sample is drawn from a study of T cell responses to AZD1222 COVID-19 vaccine. Profiling relied on immunoSEQ multiplex PCR, and the TCRdb table lists in-frame clones only, not all of them. The sample consists of some 49,000 clones, around 90% of them appearing once. The ends were cut back, 4 bases at V and 6 bases at J, with 25 bases in the middle. Germline V gene lookup returns CDR1 LNHDA and CDR2 SQIVND (reference sequence). The CDR3 is made up of 18 amino acids. The chain carries TRBV19 and TRBJ1-5; possible D gene TRBD1, 5 bases. This TCR derives from an adult who received the AZD1222 COVID-19 vaccine. The sequencing here drew on peripheral blood, taken 28 days after the second AZD1222 dose. For the CDR3, the DNA is TGTGCCAGTAGTAAGTCATCAATCGGGGGGATGGTTGGTCAGCCCCAGCATTTT. This gives the protein CASSKSSIGGMVGQPQHF.